This T cell receptor (beta chain) is from a study of siplizumab effects on memory and regulatory T cells (dated by TCRdb to the late 2010s). With regard to the full study: The effect of the anti-CD2 antibody siplizumab on alloreactive T-cell subsets was examined in allogeneic mixed lymphocyte reactions constructed from human PBMCs.

Notes on this clone: Its antigen specificity is not known. No much larger clone exists at a distance of one base, and base qualities are not known.

TCRbeta CDR3 sequencing was performed on sorted unstimulated T cells and on proliferating T cells recovered from mixed lymphocyte reactions. Fresh whole blood from approximately 11 HLA-typed healthy donors served as the source for isolating PBMCs. To map where alloreactive clones came from, CD4+ non-regulatory T cells in the unstimulated state were FACS-sorted. The library was generated by the immunoSEQ multiplex PCR assay. Approximately 100,000 TCR templates per sample were assayed on the deep sequencing platform. Genomic DNA extracted from sorted T cells was used for TCRbeta CDR3 sequencing. The authors' pipeline ran thus. The R programming language was used for the clonal analysis of the TCRbeta CDR3 data. Unstimulated samples were compared with post-reaction CFSE-low samples to define alloreactive CD4+ and CD8+ clones. By matching sequences to the repertoires of sorted unstimulated Treg and non-Treg cells, each alloreactive CD4+ clone was assigned a regulatory or non-regulatory origin. In its TCRdb copy, this immuneACCESS table keeps in-frame sequences only and misses some clones. Where compared with another copy, unresolved V genes explain less than half of these, and the others have no known cause. That table is the source of V, J and clone size, and D and trimming were worked out from the DNA. The sample has over 80,000 clones on record, roughly 94% of them singletons. Clones ranked in the top ten supply about 1.5% of the sample.

General study outcomes and caveats: Sequences below about 10^-5 frequency were poorly captured, so only a minor fraction of alloreactive clones could be mapped to unstimulated subsets. About 80-97% of proliferating CD4+ or CD8+ clones could not be given a naive or memory phenotype. Compared with memory T cells, unstimulated naive T cells appeared more diverse, and naive cells seemed to make a substantial contribution to the alloresponse. The cumulative frequency of alloreactive sequences that could be traced back to unstimulated CD4+ memory T cells was significantly reduced by siplizumab. No functional confirmation was obtained for the suppressive function of proliferating Tregs from siplizumab cultures. Of the alloreactive CD4+ clones that could be mapped, the Treg-derived share averaged about 63% with siplizumab compared with approximately 30% in control reactions.

V was cut back by 2 bases and J by 5 bases, leaving a gap of 10 bases between them. Its CDR3 holds 14 amino acids, cysteine through phenylalanine. The kept DNA is CDR3 alone, 42 bases in frame from the first base. CDR1 and CDR2 (MNHEY, SVGAGI) derive from the germline V gene. The source of this sequence is a human donor in good health. The receptor chain draws on TRBV6-5 and TRBJ1-5, with the D gene uncertain. Source material: non-Treg CD4+ T cells sorted from blood. The meaning of the sample's cell subset or site label: FACS-sorted unstimulated CD4+ non-regulatory T cells. The base sequence is TGTGCCAGCAGTTACGAGGGAGGGCATCAGCCCCAGCATTTT. The translation is CASSYEGGHQPQHF.